The entry below describes one TCR beta chain. These data originate in a study of blood T cell repertoires in COVID-19. Study in general: Sites in the United States, Italy and Spain provided acute and convalescent COVID-19 samples. The analysed material was cDNA or gDNA that came from T cells, B-cell-depleted T cells, or PBMCs.

Produced via immunoSEQ multiplex PCR; TCRdb's table is partial and in-frame only. The sample contains 120,000 or so clones, about 78% of which appear only once. The receptor was derived from a man aged 70-80 years with acute or convalescent COVID-19. The sequenced material came from peripheral blood.

The CDR3 region is CASTPSVKGAINTGELFF. DNA of the CDR3: TGTGCCAGCACGCCATCCGTTAAGGGGGCGATAAACACCGGGGAGCTGTTTTTT. The chain couples TRBV21-1 to TRBJ2-2; the table's D call, TRBD1, was not checked against the DNA. TRBV21-1 is shown as a pseudogene. This CDR3 comprises 18 residues.